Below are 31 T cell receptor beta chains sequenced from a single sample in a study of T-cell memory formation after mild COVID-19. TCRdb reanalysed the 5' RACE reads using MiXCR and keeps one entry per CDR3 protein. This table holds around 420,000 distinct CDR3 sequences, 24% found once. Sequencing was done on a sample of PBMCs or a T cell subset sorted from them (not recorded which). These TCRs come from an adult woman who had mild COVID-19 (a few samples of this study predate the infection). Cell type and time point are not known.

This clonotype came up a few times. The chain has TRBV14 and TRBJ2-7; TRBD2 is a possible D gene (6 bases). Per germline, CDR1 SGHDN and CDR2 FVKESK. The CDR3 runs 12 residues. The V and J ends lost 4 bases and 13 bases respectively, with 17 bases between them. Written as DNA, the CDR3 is TGTGCCAGCAGCCGGCGGGAAGTCCCCCTCTACTTC. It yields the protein CASSRREVPLYF.

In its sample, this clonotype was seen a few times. The CDR3 reads CASSLAARNTEAFF. CDR3 DNA sequence: TGCGCCAGCAGCTTGGCGGCCAGGAACACTGAAGCTTTCTTT. The rearrangement links TRBV5-1 to TRBJ1-1; D is ambiguous. The CDR3 is 14 residues long. Germline CDR1 SGHRS, CDR2 YFSETQ. Trimming cost V 0 bases and J 1 base, with 7 bases left between them. Supplemented by reference TRBV5-1 and TRBJ1-1, the full variable domain reads KAGVTQTPRYLIKTRGQQVTLSCSPISGHRSVSWYQQTPGQGLQFLFEYFSETQRNKGNFPGRFSGRQFSNSRSEMNVSTLELGDSALYLCASSLAARNTEAFFGQGTRLTVV.

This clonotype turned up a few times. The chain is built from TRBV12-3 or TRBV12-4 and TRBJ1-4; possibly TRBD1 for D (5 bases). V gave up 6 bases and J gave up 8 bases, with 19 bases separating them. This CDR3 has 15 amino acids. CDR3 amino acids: CASSQRGSAGEKLFF. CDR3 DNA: TGTGCCAGCAGCCAACGGGGGAGTGCGGGGGAAAAACTGTTTTTT.

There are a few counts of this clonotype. Written as DNA, the CDR3 is TGCAGTGCCCGCTCAACTAGCGGGAGGATAAATGAGCAGTTCTTC. Protein product: CSARSTSGRINEQFF. The genes are TRBV20-1 and TRBJ2-1, with 12 bases matching TRBD2. Germline CDR1 reads DFQATT; CDR2 reads SNEGSKA (reference sequence). The CDR3 covers 15 residues. After removal of 6 bases from V and 7 bases from J, the junction contained 10 bases not matched to a gene.

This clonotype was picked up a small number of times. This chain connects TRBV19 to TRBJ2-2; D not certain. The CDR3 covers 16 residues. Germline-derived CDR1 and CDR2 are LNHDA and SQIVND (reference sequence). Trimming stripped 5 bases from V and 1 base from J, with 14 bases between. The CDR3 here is CASSLASILNTGELFF. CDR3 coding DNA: TGTGCCAGTAGTTTGGCCTCCATTTTGAACACCGGGGAGCTGTTTTTT.

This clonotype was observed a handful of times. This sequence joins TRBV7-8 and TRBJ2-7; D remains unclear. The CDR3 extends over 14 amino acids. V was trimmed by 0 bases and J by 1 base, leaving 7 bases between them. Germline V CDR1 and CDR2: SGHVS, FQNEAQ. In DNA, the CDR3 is TGTGCCAGCAGCTTAGCGGGATATTCCTACGAGCAGTACTTC. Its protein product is CASSLAGYSYEQYF.

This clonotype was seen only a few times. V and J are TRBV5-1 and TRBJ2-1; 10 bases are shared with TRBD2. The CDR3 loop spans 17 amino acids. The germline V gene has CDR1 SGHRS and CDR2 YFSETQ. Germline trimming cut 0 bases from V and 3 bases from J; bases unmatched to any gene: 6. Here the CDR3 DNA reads TGCGCCAGCAGCTTGGCCCGGACTAGCGGTTACTACAATGAGCAGTTCTTC. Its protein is CASSLARTSGYYNEQFF.

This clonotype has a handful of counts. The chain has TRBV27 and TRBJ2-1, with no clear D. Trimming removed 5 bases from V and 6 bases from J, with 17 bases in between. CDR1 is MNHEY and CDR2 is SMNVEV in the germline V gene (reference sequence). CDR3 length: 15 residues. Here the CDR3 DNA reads TGTGCCAGCAGTCCAAGGTGGATACATCCCAATGAGCAGTTCTTC. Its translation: CASSPRWIHPNEQFF.

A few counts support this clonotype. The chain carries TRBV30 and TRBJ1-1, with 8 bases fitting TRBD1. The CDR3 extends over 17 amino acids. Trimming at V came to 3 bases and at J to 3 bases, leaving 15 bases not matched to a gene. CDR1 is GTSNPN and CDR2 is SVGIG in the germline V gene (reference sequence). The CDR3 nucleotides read TGTGCCTGGAGCTCTCCCGGAGAAAGGACAGGGCACACTGAAGCTTTCTTT. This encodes CAWSSPGERTGHTEAFF.

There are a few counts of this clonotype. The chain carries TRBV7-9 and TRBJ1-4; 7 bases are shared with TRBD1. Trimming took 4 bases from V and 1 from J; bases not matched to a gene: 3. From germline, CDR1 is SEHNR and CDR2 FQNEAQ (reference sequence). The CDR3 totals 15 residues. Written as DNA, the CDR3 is TGTGCCAGCAGCTCTCGGGACAGAACTAATGAAAAACTGTTTTTT. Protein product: CASSSRDRTNEKLFF.

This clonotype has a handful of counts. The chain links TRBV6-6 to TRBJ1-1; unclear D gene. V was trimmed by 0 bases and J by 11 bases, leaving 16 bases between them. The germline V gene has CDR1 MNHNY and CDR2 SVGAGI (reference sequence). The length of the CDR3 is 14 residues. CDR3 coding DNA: TGTGCCAGCAGTTACTCTAGCAATCCAACTGGGGCTTTCTTT. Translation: CASSYSSNPTGAFF.

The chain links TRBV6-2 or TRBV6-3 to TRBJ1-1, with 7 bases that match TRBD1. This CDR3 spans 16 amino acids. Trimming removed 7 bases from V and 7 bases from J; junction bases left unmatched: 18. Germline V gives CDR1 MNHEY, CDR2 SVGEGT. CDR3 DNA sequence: TGTGCCAGCACCAGGACGACAGGGCGGGTGAATGGTGAAGCTTTCTTT. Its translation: CASTRTTGRVNGEAFF.

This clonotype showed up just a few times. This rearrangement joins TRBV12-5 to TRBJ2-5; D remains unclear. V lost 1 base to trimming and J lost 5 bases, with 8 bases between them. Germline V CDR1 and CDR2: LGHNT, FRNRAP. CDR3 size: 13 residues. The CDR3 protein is CASGLDAGETQYF. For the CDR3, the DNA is TGTGCTAGTGGTTTGGACGCCGGGGAGACCCAGTACTTC. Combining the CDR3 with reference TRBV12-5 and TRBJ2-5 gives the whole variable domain DARVTQTPRHKVTEMGQEVTMRCQPILGHNTVFWYRQTMMQGLELLAYFRNRAPLDDSGMPKDRFSAEMPDATLATLKIQPSEPRDSAVYFCASGLDAGETQYFGPGTRLLVL.

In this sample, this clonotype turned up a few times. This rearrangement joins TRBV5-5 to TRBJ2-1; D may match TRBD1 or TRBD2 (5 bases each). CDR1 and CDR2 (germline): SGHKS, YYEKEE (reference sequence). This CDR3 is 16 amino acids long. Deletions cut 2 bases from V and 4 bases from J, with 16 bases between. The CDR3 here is CASSLIGTPKYNEQFF. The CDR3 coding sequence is TGTGCCAGCAGCTTAATCGGGACGCCCAAATACAATGAGCAGTTCTTC.

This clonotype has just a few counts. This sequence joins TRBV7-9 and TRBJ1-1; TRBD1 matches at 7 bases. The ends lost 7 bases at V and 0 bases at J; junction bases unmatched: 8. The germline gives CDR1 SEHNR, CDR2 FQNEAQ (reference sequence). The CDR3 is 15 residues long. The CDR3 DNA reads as TGTGCCAGCACCATAAAGGGACAGTTGAACACTGAAGCTTTCTTT. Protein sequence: CASTIKGQLNTEAFF.

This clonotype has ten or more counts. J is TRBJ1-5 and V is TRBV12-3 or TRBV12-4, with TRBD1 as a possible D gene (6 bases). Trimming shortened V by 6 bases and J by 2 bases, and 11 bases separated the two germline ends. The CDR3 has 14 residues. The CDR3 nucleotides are TGTGCCAGCAGCCATGGACAGCGCAATCAGCCCCAGCATTTT. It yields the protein CASSHGQRNQPQHF.

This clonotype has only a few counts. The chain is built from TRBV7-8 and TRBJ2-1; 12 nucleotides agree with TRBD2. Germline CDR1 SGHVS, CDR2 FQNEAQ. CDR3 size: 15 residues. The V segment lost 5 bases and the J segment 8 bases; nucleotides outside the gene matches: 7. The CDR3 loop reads CASSLRLAGEDEQFF. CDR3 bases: TGTGCCAGCAGCCTACGACTAGCGGGGGAGGATGAGCAGTTCTTC.

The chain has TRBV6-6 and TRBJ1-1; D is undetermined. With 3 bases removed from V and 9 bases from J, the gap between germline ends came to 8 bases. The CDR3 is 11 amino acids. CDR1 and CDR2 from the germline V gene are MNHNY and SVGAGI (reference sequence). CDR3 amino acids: CASSYHPQAFF. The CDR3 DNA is TGTGCCAGCAGTTATCACCCTCAAGCTTTCTTT.

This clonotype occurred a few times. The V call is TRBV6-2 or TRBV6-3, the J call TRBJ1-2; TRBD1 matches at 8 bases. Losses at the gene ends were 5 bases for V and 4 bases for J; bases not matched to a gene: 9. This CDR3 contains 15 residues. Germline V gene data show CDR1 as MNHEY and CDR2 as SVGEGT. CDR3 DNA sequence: TGTGCCAGCAGTGCTCGGGGACAGGCGCGCTATGGCTACACCTTC. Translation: CASSARGQARYGYTF.

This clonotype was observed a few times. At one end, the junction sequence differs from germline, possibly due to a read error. CDR3 nucleotides: TGTGCCAGCAGTTTAGGCGGGATGCACTTC. As protein: CASSLGGMHF. The chain employs TRBV12-3 or TRBV12-4 and TRBJ2-7; D is possibly TRBD2 (6 bases). CDR3 length equals 10 residues.

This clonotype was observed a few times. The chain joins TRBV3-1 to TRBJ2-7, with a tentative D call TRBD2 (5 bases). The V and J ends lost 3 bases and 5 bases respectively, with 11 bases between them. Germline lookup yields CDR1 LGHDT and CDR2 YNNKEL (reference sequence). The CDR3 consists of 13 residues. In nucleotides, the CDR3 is TGTGCCAGCAGCCACCCGGGGTCCAACGAGCAGTACTTC. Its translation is CASSHPGSNEQYF.

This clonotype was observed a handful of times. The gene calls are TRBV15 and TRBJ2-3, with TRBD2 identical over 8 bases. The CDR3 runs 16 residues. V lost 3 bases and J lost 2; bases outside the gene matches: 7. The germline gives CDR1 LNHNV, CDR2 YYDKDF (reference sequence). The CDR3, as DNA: TGTGCCACCAGCAGTAAAAGCGGGGGCCTCACAGATACGCAGTATTTT. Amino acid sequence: CATSSKSGGLTDTQYF.

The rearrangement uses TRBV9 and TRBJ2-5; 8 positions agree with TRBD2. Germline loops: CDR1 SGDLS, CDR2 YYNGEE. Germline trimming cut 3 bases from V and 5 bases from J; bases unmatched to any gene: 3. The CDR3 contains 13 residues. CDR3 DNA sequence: TGTGCCAGCAGCGCCGGGGGGGGCGAGACCCAGTACTTC. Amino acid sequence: CASSAGGGETQYF.

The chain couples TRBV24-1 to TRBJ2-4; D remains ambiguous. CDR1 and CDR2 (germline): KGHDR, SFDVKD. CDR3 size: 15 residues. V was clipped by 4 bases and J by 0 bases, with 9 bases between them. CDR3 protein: CATSDSHVAKNIQYF. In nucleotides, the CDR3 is TGTGCCACCAGTGACTCGCACGTAGCCAAAAACATTCAGTACTTC.

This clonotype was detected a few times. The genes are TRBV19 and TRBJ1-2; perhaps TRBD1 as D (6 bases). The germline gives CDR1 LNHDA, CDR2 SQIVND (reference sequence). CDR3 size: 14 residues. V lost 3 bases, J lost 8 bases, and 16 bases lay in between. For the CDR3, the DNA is TGTGCCAGTAGTATCCTGTACCAGGGGAGAGGCTACACCTTC. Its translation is CASSILYQGRGYTF.

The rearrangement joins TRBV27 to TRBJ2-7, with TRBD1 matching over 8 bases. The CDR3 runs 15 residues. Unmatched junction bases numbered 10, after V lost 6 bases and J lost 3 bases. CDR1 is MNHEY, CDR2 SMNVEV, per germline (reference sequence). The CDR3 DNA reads TGTGCCAGCAGAACCGGGACAGGTTATTTCTACGAGCAGTACTTC. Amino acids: CASRTGTGYFYEQYF.

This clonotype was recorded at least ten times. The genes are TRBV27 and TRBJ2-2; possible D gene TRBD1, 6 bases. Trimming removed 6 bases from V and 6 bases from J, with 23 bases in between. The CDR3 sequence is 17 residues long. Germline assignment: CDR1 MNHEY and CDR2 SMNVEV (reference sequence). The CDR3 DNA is TGTGCCAGCAGCTACCTACCGGGACAACTTCGGCCCGGGGAGCTGTTTTTT. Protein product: CASSYLPGQLRPGELFF.

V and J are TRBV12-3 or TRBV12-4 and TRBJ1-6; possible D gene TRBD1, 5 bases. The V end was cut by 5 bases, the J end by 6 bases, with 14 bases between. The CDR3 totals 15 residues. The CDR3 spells CASSRQGGGNSPLHF. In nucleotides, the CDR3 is TGTGCCAGCAGTCGTCAGGGTGGAGGTAATTCACCCCTCCACTTT.

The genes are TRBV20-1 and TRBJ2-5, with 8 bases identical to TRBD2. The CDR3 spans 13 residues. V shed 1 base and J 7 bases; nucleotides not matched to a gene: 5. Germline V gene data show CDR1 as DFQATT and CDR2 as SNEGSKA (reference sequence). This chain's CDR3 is CSARAGGRVTQYF. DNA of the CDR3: TGCAGTGCTAGAGCGGGAGGGCGGGTGACCCAGTACTTC.

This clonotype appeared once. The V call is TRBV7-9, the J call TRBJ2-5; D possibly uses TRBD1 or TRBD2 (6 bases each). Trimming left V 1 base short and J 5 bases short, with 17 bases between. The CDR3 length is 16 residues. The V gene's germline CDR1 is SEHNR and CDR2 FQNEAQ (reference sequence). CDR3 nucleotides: TGTGCCAGCAGCTTAGAGGCCGGAGGGGGGTCGGAGACCCAGTACTTC. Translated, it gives CASSLEAGGGSETQYF.

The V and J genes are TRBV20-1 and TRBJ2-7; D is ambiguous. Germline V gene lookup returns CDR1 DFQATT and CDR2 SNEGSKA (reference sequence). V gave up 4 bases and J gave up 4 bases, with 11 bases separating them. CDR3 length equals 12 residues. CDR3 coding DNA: TGCAGTGCTACCGATTGGGGTTACGAGCAGTACTTC. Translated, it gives CSATDWGYEQYF.